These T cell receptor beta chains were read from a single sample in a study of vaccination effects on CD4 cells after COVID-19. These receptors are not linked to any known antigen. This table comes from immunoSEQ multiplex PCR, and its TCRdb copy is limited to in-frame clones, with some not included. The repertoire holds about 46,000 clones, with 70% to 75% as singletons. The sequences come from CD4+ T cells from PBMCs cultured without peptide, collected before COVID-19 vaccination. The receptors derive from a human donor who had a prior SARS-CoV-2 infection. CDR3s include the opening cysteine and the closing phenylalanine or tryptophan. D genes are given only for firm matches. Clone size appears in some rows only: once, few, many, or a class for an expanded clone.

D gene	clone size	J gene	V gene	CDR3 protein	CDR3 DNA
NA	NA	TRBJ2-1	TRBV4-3	CASSQQRGSLSYNEQFF	TGCGCCAGCAGCCAGCAAAGGGGCTCCTTATCCTACAATGAGCAGTTCTTC
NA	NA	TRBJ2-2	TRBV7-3	CASSSTLGELFF	TGTGCCAGCAGCTCGACACTCGGGGAGCTGTTTTTT
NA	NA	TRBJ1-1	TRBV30	CALKTLNTEAFF	TGTGCACTAAAAACCCTGAACACTGAAGCTTTCTTT
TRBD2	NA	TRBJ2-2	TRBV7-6	CASSQRTSGSNTGELFF	TGTGCCAGCAGCCAAAGGACTAGCGGGTCGAACACCGGGGAGCTGTTTTTT
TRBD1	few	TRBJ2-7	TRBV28	CASSGDSSYEQYF	TGTGCCAGCAGTGGGGACAGCTCCTACGAGCAGTACTTC
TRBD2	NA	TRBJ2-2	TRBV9	CASSPRTSGSNTGELFF	TGTGCCAGCAGCCCCCGGACTAGCGGGAGTAACACCGGGGAGCTGTTTTTT
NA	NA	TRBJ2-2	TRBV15	CATSQLQGGELFF	TGTGCCACCAGCCAACTTCAGGGGGGAGAGCTGTTTTTT
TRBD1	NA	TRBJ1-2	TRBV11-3	CASSLDYKGANYGYTF	TGTGCCAGCAGCTTAGATTATAAGGGGGCAAACTATGGCTACACCTTC
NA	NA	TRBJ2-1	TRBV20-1	CSASGSNEQFF	TGCAGTGCTAGCGGGAGCAATGAGCAGTTCTTC
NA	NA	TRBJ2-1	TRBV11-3	CASSSSFEGPTYNEQFF	TGTGCCAGCAGCTCATCATTCGAGGGACCTACCTACAATGAGCAGTTCTTC
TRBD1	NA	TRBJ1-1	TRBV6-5	CASSTGQTEAFF	TGTGCAAGCTCGACAGGGCAAACTGAAGCTTTCTTT
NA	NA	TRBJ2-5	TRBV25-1	CASSEEWEETQYF	TGTGCCAGCAGTGAGGAATGGGAAGAGACCCAGTACTTC
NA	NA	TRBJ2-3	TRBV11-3	CASSLESQDTQYF	TGTGCCAGCAGCTTAGAGAGTCAGGATACGCAGTATTTT
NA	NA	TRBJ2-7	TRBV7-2	CASSSRPLYEQYF	TGTGCCAGCAGTTCTAGACCTCTCTACGAGCAGTACTTC